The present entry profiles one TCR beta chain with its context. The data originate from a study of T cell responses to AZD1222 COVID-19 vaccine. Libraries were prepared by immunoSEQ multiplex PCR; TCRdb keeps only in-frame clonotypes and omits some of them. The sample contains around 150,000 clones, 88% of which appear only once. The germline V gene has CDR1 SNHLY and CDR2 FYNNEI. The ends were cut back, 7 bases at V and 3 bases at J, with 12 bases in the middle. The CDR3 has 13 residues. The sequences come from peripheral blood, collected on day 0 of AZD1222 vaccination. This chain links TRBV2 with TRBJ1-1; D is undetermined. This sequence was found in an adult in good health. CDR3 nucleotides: TGTGCCAGCAACTTGGGTAGGTACACTGAAGCTTTCTTT. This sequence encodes CASNLGRYTEAFF.